Listed here is a single TCR delta chain. Its antigen specificity is not known. Base qualities were left out, and no much larger clone turns up one base away. These data are taken from a study of DNA immune sequencing with unique molecular identifiers (dated by TCRdb to the early 2020s). For the study in its entirety: Using immunomagnetic cell separation, gammadelta T cells were enriched from buffy coats, and the genomic DNA of these cells was sequenced. The study developed and validated an ultrasensitive DNA-based TRD repertoire sequencing method using PCR-introduced unique molecular identifiers. To compare enriched with non-enriched material, approximately 100 ng of enriched gammadelta T-cell DNA and 0.8 to 1 ug of non-enriched PBMC DNA were sequenced. Donors were healthy individuals, with approximately 11 donors profiled from sorted peripheral blood gammadelta T cells. Validation of the method was performed on synthetic reference molecules and on blood samples from healthy individuals. Fluorescence-activated cell sorting was used to enrich gammadelta T cells from the PBMC of 10 healthy people.

The CDR3 contains 18 residues, cysteine and phenylalanine counted. Only the CDR3 region is kept as DNA, spanning 54 bases read in frame from base 1. The research as a whole found: Among clonotypes in healthy donors, TRDV2 paired with TRDJ1 was identified as the most common TRD rearrangement. The primer-based approach cannot detect novel TRD sequences that are not targeted by the primers. Variation in TRD repertoire diversity was observed between healthy donors, with several donors found to be highly oligoclonal, in that the top 5 clonotypes exceeded half of productive molecules.

Receptor amplification or capture employed multiplex PCR. Genomic DNA was amplified with a 32-plex assay using primers for all 8 TRDV and 4 TRDJ genes covering the CDR3. A 12-nucleotide UMI was added during about 3 barcoding PCR cycles, followed by a second PCR with Illumina adapter primers. AMPure XP beads were used to purify the libraries, whose quality was checked on a Fragment Analyzer using the HS NGS Fragment kit. Sequencing was run on an Illumina MiniSeq mid-output kit with about 20% PhiX and 150 cycles of paired-end reads. The original methods were these. MIGEC version 1.2.9 was used to process reads, grouping reads by UMI and building error-corrected consensus sequences. For post-processing, modified scripts from VDJtools version 1.2.1 were used together with the tcR R package. Clones were re-identified by TCRdb from the public reads with CATT, and rows with the same DNA were merged. TCRdb, not the authors, supplied the V and J calls. This sample gives more than 4,000 delta-chain clones in total; over 9.5% of them show up just once. The ten largest clonotypes hold 52% of the sample.

No V gene was called, and the J gene is TRDJ1; the DNA was not compared with TRDD3, the D call given in the table. This clonotype was sampled from a human donor in good health. Sequencing was performed on gamma-delta T cells enriched from blood buffy coat, or unenriched PBMCs (not recorded which). The nucleotide sequence is TGTGCTCTTGGGGTCTGGCGGCTCTGGGGGATAGAGGCCGATAAACTCATCTTT. Its coded protein is CALGVWRLWGIEADKLIF.